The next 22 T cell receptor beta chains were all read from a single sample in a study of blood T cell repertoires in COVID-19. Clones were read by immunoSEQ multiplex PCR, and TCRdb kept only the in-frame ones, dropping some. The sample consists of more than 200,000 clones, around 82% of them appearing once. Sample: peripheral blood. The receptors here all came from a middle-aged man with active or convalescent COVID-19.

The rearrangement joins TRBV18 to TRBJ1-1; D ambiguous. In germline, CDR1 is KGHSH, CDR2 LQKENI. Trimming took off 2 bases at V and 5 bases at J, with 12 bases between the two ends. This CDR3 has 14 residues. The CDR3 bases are TGTGCCAGCTCACCAGGGCGGGGATGGACTGAAGCTTTCTTT. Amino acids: CASSPGRGWTEAFF.

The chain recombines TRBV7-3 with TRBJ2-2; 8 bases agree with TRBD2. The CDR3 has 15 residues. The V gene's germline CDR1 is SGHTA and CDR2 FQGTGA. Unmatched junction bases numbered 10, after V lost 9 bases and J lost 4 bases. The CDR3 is CASRRGDPSTGELFF. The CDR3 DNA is TGTGCCAGTAGGCGGGGGGACCCGAGCACCGGGGAGCTGTTTTTT. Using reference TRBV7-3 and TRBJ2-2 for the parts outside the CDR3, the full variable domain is GAGVSQTPSNKVTEKGKYVELRCDPISGHTALYWYRQSLGQGPEFLIYFQGTGAADDSGLPNDRFFAVRPEGSVSTLKIQRTERGDSAVYLCASRRGDPSTGELFFGEGSRLTVL.

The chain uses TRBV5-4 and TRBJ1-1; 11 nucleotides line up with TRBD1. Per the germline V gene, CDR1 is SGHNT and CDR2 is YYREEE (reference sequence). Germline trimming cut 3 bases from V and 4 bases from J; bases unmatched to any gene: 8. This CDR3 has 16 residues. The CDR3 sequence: CASSSVGQGASTEAFF. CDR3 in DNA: TGTGCCAGCAGCTCGGTCGGACAGGGGGCAAGCACTGAAGCTTTCTTT.

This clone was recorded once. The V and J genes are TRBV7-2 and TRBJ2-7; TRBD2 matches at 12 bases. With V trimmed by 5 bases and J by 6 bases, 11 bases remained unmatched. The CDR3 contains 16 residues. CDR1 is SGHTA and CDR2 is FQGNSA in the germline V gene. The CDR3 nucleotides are TGTGCCAGCAGCGCGGGACTAGCGGGTCCTGAAGGCGAGCAGTACTTC. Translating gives CASSAGLAGPEGEQYF.

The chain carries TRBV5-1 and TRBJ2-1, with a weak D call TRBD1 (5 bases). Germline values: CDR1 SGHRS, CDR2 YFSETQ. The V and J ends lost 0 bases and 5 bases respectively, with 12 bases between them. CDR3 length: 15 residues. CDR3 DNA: TGCGCCAGCAGCTTGGTAGTGGGGCTAGACAATGAGCAGTTCTTC. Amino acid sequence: CASSLVVGLDNEQFF.

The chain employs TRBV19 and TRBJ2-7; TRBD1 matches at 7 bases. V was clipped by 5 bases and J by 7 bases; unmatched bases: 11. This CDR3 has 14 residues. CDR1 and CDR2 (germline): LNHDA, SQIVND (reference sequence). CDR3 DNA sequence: TGTGCCAGTAGTTATGACAGGGTGAACGGAGAGCAGTACTTC. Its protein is CASSYDRVNGEQYF. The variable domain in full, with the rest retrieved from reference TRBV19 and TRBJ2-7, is DGGITQSPKYLFRKEGQNVTLSCEQNLNHDAMYWYRQDPGQGLRLIYYSQIVNDFQKGDIAEGYSVSREKKESFPLTVTSAQKNPTAFYLCASSYDRVNGEQYFGPGTRLTVT.

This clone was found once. The CDR3 DNA follows: TGCGCCAGCAGCCGCGATATGGGCACAGATACGCAGTATTTT. Protein: CASSRDMGTDTQYF. V usage is TRBV5-1 and J usage is TRBJ2-3; no clear D. Trimming stripped 4 bases from V and 1 base from J, with 10 bases between. Germline CDR1 is SGHRS and CDR2 is YFSETQ. The CDR3 covers 14 residues. The variable domain in full, completed from reference TRBV5-1 and TRBJ2-3, reads KAGVTQTPRYLIKTRGQQVTLSCSPISGHRSVSWYQQTPGQGLQFLFEYFSETQRNKGNFPGRFSGRQFSNSRSEMNVSTLELGDSALYLCASSRDMGTDTQYFGPGTRLTVL.

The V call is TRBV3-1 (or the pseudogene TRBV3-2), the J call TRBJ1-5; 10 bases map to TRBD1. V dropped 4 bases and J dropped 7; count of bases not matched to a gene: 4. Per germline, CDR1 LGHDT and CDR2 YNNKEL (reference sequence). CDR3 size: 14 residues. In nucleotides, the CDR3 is TGTGCCAGCAGCCCCGACAGGGGGCGACAGCCCCAGCATTTT. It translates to CASSPDRGRQPQHF.

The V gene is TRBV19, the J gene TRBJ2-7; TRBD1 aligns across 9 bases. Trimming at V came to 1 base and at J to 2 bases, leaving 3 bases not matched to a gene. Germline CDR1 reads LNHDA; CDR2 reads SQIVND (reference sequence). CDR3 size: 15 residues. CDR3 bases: TGTGCCAGTAGTATAGCCGGGACAGGGACCTACGAGCAGTACTTC. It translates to CASSIAGTGTYEQYF.

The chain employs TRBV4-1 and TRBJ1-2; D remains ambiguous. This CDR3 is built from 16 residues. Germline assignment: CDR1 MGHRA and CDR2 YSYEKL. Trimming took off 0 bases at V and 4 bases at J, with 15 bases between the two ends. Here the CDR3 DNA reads TGCGCCAGCAGCCAAGATGGAGGGAGAGGGCCCTATGGCTACACCTTC. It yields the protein CASSQDGGRGPYGYTF.

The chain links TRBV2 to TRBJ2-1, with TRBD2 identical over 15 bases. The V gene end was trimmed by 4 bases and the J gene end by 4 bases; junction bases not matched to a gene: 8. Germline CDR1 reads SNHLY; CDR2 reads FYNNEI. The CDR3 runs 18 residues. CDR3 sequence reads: CASSGPGLAGGKYNEQFF. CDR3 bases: TGTGCCAGCAGTGGACCGGGACTAGCGGGGGGTAAATACAATGAGCAGTTCTTC.

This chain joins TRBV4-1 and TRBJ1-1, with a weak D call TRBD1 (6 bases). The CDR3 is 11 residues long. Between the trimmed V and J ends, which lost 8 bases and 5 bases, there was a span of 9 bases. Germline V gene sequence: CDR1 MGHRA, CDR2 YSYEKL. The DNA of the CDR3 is TGCGCCAGCCTCAGGGGTACTGAAGCTTTCTTT. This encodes CASLRGTEAFF.

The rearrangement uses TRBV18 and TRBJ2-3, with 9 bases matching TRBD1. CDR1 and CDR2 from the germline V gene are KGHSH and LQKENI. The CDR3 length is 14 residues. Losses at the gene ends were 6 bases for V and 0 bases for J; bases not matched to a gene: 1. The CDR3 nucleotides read TGTGCCAGCTCGGGACAGGGCAGCACAGATACGCAGTATTTT. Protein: CASSGQGSTDTQYF.

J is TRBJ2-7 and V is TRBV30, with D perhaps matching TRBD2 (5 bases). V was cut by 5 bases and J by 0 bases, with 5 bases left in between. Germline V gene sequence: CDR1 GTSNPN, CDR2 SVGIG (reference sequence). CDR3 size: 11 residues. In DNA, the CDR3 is TGTGCCTGGCGGGACTCCTACGAGCAGTACTTC. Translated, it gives CAWRDSYEQYF.

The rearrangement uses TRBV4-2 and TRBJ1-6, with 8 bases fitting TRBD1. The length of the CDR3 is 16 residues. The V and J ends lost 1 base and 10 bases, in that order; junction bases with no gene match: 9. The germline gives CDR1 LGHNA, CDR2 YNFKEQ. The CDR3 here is CASSQVQGVFVSPLHF. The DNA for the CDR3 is TGTGCCAGCAGCCAAGTACAGGGGGTTTTTGTCTCACCCCTCCACTTT.

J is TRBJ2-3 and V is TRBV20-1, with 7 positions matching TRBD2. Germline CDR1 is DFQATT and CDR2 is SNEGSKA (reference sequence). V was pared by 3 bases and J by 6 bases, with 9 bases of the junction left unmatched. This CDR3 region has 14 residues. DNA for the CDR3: TGCAGTGCTAGTTGGACTAGTGGAATTGATACGCAGTATTTT. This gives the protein CSASWTSGIDTQYF.

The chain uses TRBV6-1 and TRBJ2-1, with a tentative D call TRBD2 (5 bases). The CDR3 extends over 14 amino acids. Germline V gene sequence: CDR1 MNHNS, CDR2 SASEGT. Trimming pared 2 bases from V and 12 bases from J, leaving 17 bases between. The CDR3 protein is CASSELGGILGQFF. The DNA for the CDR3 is TGTGCCAGCAGTGAACTAGGAGGAATTTTAGGGCAGTTCTTC.

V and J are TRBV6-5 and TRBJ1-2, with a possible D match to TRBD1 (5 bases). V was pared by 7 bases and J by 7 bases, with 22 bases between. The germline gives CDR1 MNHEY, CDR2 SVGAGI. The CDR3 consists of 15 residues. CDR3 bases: TGTGCCAGCACCGAGCGGGGGGGTTCCCGGGGTGGCTACACCTTC. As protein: CASTERGGSRGGYTF.

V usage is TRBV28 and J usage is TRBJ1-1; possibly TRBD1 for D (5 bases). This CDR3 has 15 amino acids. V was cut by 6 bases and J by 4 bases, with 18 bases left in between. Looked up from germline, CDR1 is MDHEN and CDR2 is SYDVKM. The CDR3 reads CASSPPLQGFTEAFF. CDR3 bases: TGTGCCAGCAGCCCTCCCCTTCAGGGTTTCACTGAAGCTTTCTTT.

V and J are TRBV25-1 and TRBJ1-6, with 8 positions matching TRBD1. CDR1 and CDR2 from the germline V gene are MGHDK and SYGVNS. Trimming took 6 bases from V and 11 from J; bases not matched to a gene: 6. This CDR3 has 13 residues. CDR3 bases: TGTGCCAGCAGAGGACAGGGTCAGACACCCCTCCACTTT. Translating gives CASRGQGQTPLHF.

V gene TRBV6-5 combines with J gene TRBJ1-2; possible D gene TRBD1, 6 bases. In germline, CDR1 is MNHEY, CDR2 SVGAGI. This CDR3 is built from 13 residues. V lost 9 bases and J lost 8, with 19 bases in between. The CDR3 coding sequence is TGTGCCAGTGAAGTACAGGGTCTTCGGGGCTACACCTTC. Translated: CASEVQGLRGYTF.

CDR3 DNA: TGTGCCAGCACCCGGGACACCGTTCGGGATTCACCCCTCCACTTT. Protein: CASTRDTVRDSPLHF. The V and J genes are TRBV2 and TRBJ1-6; a weak D match, TRBD1 (6 bases). This CDR3 is built from 15 residues. Germline-derived CDR1 and CDR2 are SNHLY and FYNNEI. With 7 bases removed from V and 8 bases from J, the gap between germline ends came to 18 bases.